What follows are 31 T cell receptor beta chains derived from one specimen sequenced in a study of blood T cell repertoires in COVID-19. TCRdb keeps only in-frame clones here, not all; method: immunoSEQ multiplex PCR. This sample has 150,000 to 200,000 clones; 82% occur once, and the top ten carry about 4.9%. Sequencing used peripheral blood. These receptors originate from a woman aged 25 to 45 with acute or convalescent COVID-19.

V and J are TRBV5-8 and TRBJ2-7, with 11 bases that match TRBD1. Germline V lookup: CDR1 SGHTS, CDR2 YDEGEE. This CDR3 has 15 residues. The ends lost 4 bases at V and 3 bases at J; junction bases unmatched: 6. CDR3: CASSALGTGGYEQYF. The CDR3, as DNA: TGTGCCAGCAGCGCCCTGGGGACAGGGGGCTACGAGCAGTACTTC. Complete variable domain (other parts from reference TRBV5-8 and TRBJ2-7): EAGVTQSPTHLIKTRGQQATLRCSPISGHTSVYWYQQALGLGLQFLLWYDEGEERNRGNFPPRFSGRQFPNYSSELNVNALELEDSALYLCASSALGTGGYEQYFGPGTRLTVT.

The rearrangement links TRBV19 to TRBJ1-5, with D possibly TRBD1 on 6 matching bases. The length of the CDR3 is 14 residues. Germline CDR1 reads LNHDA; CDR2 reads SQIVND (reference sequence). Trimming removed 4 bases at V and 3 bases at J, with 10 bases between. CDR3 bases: TGTGCCAGTAGTACACAGGGACCCAATCAGCCCCAGCATTTT. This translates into CASSTQGPNQPQHF.

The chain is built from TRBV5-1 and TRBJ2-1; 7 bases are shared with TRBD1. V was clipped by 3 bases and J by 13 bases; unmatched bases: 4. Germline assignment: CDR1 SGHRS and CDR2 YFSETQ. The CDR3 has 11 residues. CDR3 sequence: CASSYGTDQFF. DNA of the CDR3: TGCGCCAGCAGCTACGGGACAGATCAGTTCTTC. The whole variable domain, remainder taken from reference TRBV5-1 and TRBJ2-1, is KAGVTQTPRYLIKTRGQQVTLSCSPISGHRSVSWYQQTPGQGLQFLFEYFSETQRNKGNFPGRFSGRQFSNSRSEMNVSTLELGDSALYLCASSYGTDQFFGPGTRLTVL.

Written as DNA, the CDR3 is TGTGCCAGCAGCTTAGCAGGGGTGGAAGAGACCCAGTACTTC. Translated: CASSLAGVEETQYF. The chain is built from TRBV11-2 and TRBJ2-5; D perhaps matches TRBD1 (6 bases). Trimming took off 1 base at V and 3 bases at J, with 9 bases between the two ends. Germline CDR1 is SGHAT and CDR2 is FQNNGV. The CDR3 totals 14 residues.

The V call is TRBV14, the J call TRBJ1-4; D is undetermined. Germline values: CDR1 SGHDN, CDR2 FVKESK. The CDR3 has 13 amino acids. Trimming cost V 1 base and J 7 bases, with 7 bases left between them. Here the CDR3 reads CASSQGRFEKLFF. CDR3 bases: TGTGCCAGCAGCCAAGGGAGGTTTGAAAAACTGTTTTTT.

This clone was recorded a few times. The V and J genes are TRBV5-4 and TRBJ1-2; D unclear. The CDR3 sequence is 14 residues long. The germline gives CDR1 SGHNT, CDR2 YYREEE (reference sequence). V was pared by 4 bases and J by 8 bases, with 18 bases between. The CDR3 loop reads CASSPNAGGSGYTF. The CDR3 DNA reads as TGTGCCAGCAGCCCCAACGCTGGTGGGAGCGGCTACACCTTC.

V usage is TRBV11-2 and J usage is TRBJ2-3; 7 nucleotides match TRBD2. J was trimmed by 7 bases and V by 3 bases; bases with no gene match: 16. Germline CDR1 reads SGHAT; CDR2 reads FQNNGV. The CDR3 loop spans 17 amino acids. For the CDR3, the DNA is TGTGCCAGCAGCTTCGCAGAGGGGCTAGCGGAACGGAATACGCAGTATTTT. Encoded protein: CASSFAEGLAERNTQYF.

The CDR3 region is CASSFGGSGNTIYF. Here the CDR3 DNA reads TGCGCCAGCAGCTTCGGGGGGTCTGGAAACACCATATATTTT. The chain carries TRBV5-1 and TRBJ1-3; D is possibly TRBD1 (5 bases). V dropped 2 bases and J dropped 1 base, with 7 bases sitting between them. The CDR3 covers 14 residues. Germline V gene sequence: CDR1 SGHRS, CDR2 YFSETQ.

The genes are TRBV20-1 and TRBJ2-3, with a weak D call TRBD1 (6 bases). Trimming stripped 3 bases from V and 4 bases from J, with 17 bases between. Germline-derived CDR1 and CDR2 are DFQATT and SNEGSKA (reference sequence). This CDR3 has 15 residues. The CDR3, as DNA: TGCAGTGCTAGTGACAGGCGGAGGTTTGCAGATACGCAGTATTTT. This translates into CSASDRRRFADTQYF.

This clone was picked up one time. Written as DNA, the CDR3 is TGTGCCAGCAGCTCGCTAGGATTAGCTAACTATGGCTACACCTTC. Translated: CASSSLGLANYGYTF. The chain has TRBV5-4 and TRBJ1-2; no definite D call. The germline V gene encodes CDR1 SGHNT and CDR2 YYREEE (reference sequence). This CDR3 is 15 amino acids long. Trimming stripped 3 bases from V and 0 bases from J, with 12 bases between.

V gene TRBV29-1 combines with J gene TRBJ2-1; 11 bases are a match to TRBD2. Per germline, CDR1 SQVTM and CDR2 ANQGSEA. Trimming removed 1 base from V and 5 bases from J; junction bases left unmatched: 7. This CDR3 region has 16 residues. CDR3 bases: TGCAGCGTTGAAGGGGTAGCGGGAGGGGGTAACAATGAGCAGTTCTTC. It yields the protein CSVEGVAGGGNNEQFF.

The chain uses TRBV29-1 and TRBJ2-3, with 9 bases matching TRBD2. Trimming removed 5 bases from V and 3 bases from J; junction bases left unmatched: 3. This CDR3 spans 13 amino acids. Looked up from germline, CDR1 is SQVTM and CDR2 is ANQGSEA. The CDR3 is CSVRTSGTDTQYF. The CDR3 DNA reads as TGCAGCGTTCGAACTAGCGGGACAGATACGCAGTATTTT.

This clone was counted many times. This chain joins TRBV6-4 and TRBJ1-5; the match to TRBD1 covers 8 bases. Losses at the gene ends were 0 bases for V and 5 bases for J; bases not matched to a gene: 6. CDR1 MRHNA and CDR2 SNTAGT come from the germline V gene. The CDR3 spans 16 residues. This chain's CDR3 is CASSDSPGGADQPQHF. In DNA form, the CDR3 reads TGTGCCAGCAGTGACTCCCCAGGGGGCGCGGATCAGCCCCAGCATTTT.

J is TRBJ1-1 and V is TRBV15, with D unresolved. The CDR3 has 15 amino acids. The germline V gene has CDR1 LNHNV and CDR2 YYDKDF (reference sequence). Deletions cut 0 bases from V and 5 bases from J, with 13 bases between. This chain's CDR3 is CATSRDFISGTEAFF. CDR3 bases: TGTGCCACCAGCAGAGATTTTATTTCGGGGACTGAAGCTTTCTTT.

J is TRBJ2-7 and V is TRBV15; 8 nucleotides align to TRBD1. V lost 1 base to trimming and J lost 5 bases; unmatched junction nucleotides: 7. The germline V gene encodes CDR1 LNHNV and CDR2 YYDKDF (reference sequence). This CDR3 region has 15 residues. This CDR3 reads CATSRAGTGDHEQYF. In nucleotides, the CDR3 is TGTGCCACCAGCAGAGCCGGGACAGGAGACCACGAGCAGTACTTC.

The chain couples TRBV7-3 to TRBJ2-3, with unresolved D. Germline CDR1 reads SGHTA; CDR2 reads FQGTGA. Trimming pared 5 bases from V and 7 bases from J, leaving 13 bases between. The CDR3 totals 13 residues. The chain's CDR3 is CASSRMGTHTQYF. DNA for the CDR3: TGTGCCAGCAGCCGTATGGGCACGCATACGCAGTATTTT.

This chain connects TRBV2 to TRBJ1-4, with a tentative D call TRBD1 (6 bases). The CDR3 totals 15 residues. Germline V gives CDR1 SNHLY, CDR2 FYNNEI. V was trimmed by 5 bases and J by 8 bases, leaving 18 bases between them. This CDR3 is CASSRVTGRGEKLFF. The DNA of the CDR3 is TGTGCCAGCAGTCGAGTTACAGGGAGAGGAGAAAAACTGTTTTTT. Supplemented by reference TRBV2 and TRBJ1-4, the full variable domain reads EPEVTQTPSHQVTQMGQEVILRCVPISNHLYFYWYRQILGQKVEFLVSFYNNEISEKSEIFDDQFSVERPDGSNFTLKIRSTKLEDSAMYFCASSRVTGRGEKLFFGSGTQLSVL.

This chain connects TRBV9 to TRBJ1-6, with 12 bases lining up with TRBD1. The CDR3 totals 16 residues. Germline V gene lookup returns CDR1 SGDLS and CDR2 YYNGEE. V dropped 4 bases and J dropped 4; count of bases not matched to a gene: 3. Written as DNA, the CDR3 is TGTGCCAGCAGCCGGGGACAGGGGGCTTATAATTCACCCCTCCACTTT. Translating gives CASSRGQGAYNSPLHF.

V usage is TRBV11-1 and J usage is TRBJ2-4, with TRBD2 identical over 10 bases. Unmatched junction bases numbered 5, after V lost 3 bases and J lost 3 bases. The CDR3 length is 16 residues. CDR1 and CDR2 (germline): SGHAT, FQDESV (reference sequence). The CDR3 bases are TGTGCCAGCAGCTTGAACGGACTAGCGGTCAAAAACATTCAGTACTTC. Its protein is CASSLNGLAVKNIQYF.

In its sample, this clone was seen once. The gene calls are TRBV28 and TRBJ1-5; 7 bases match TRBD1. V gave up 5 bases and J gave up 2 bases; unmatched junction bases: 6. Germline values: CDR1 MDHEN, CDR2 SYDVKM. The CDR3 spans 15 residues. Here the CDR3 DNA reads TGTGCCAGCAGTAACCAGGGGGTTCGCAATCAGCCCCAGCATTTT. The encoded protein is CASSNQGVRNQPQHF.

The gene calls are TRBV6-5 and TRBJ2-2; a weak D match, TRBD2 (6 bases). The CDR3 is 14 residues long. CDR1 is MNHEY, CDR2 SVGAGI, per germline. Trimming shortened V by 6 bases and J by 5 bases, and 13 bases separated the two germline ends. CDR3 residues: CASRKAGRTGELFF. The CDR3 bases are TGTGCCAGCAGAAAGGCGGGGCGGACCGGGGAGCTGTTTTTT.

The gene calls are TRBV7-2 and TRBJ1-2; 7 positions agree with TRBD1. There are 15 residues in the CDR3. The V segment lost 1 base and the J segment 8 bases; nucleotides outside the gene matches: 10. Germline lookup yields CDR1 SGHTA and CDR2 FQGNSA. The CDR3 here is CASSLGGQRRSGYTF. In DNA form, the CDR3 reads TGTGCCAGCAGCTTAGGGGGACAGCGGAGAAGCGGCTACACCTTC.

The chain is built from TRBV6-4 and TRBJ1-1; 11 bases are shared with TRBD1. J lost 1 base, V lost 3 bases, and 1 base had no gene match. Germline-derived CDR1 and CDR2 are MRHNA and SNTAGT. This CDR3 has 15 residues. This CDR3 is CASSEGQGANTEAFF. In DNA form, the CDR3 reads TGTGCCAGCAGTGAAGGACAGGGGGCGAACACTGAAGCTTTCTTT.

For the CDR3, the DNA is TGTGCCAGCAGTAGAAGGGGGGAGACCCAGTACTTC. Translated, it gives CASSRRGETQYF. The chain couples TRBV6-2 or TRBV6-3 to TRBJ2-5; maybe TRBD1 (6 bases). The CDR3 runs to 12 residues. Trimming left V 5 bases short and J 5 bases short, with 9 bases between. Germline CDR1 MNHEY, CDR2 SVGEGT.

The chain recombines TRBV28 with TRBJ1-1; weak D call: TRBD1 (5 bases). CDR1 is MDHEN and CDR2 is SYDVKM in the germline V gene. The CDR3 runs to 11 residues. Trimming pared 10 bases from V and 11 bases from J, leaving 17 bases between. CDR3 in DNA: TGTGCCATCTCCACAGGCTTCCGGGCTTTCTTT. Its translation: CAISTGFRAFF.

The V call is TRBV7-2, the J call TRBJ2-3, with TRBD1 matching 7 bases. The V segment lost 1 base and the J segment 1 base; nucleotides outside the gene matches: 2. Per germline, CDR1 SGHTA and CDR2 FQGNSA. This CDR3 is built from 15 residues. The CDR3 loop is CASSLGQGGTDTQYF. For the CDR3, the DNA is TGTGCCAGCAGCTTAGGACAGGGCGGCACAGATACGCAGTATTTT.

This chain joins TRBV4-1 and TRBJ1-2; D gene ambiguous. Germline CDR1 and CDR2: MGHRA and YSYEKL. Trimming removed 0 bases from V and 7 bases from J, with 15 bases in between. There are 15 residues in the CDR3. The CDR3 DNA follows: TGCGCCAGCAGCCAAGATACTCGGGGTTCGGGTGGCTACACCTTC. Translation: CASSQDTRGSGGYTF.

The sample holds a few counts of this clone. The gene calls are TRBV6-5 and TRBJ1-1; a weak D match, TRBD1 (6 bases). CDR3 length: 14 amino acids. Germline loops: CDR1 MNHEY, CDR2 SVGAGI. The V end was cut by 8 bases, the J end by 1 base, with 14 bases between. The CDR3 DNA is TGTGCCAGCGGTAGAGGGACACCGAACACTGAAGCTTTCTTT. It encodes CASGRGTPNTEAFF.

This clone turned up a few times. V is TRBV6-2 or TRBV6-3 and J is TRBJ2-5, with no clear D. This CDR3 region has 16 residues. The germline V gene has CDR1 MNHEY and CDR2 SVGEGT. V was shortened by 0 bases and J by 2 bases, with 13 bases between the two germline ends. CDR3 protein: CASSYSSARVQETQYF. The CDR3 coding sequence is TGTGCCAGCAGTTACTCGTCCGCCCGGGTGCAAGAGACCCAGTACTTC.

In DNA form, the CDR3 reads TGTGCCAGCAGCTTAGTCTCGACGGGACAGGGCCAAGAGACCCAGTACTTC. This encodes CASSLVSTGQGQETQYF. J is TRBJ2-5 and V is TRBV7-2; 9 bases match TRBD1. This CDR3 has 17 amino acids. CDR1 and CDR2 from the germline V gene are SGHTA and FQGNSA. Trimming took 1 base from V and 1 from J; bases not matched to a gene: 7.

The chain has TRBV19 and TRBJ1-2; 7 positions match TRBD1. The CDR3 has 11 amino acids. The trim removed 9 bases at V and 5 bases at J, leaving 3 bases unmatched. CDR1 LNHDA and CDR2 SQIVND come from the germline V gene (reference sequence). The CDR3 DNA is TGTGCCAGCGCCAGGGGGTATGGCTACACCTTC. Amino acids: CASARGYGYTF.